This T cell receptor beta chain is from a study of cytomegalovirus exposure and HLA in healthy donors (dated by TCRdb to about 2017). About the study as a whole: An earlier analysis of some 550 of the donors reported 276 Gb of sequence data and around 120 million unique TCR beta sequences from around 200 million T cells. Rather than drawing on any new phenotypic data, the later analysis identified candidate immune exposures from TCR beta sequences and the way those sequences occurred across donors. An early release covering roughly 580 HLA-typed donors comprised about 300 gigabases of sequencing data and around 80 million unique TCR sequences. In addition to the first cohort of about 650 subjects, a separate validation cohort of under 150 different subjects was used. The number of donors typed differed by locus, with roughly 620-630 for A, B, C, DRB1 and DQB1, more than 500 for DQA1, over 600 for DPA1, and over 400 for DPB1. High-throughput TCR immunosequencing, statistical association of individual TCRs with disease status, and machine learning were combined to predict cytomegalovirus infection status. A few DR-DQ haplotypes were treated as single units for association and clustering because of strong linkage in the cohort. In an earlier analysis of about 590 of the donors, high-throughput TCR beta sequencing was used to judge whether each TCR beta V gene segment behaved as functional or pseudogenic. HLA typing included class I and class II loci at four-digit resolution. The T cell repertoires of 666 subjects were profiled by immunosequencing and related to cytomegalovirus serostatus. Donor age, sex, ethnicity and CMV serostatus were collected together with the repertoire data. The study was designed to test whether signatures of past pathogen exposure could be identified by cataloging public T cell receptors. Among 398 genotyped donors of the cohort, an average of around 250,000 unique TCR beta nucleotide sequences was sequenced per donor, of which about 19% were non-productive. A later genetic analysis used genome-wide SNP genotypes for 398 of the 666 donors, treating that subset as a discovery cohort. A later analysis re-analyzed previously published TCR beta repertoires from roughly 600 donors and added high-resolution HLA genotyping to study TCR occurrence patterns. Among the roughly 390 genotyped donors, around 81% belonged to the genetic ancestry cluster associated with self-reported Caucasian donors. Every discovery cohort repertoire had been produced on one sequencing platform. The research as a whole found: At a false discovery rate of 0.05, a later analysis linked 16,951 TCR beta sequences to specific HLA alleles. Correlated functional status among segregating V segments might be attributable to linkage disequilibrium, but an unknown experimental factor could not be ruled out. A later analysis found that HLA-associated TCR beta chains were more clonally expanded and had lower generation probabilities than equally common non-associated chains. Across donors, most TCR sequences were observed very rarely, whereas some public TCRs were present in many individuals. In both the original and validation cohorts, the classifier was reported to diagnose cytomegalovirus status with high specificity and sensitivity. This cohort had only TCR beta chains sequenced, and the lack of alpha or paired-chain data limited which features could be detected. For the cohort, immune exposure information was limited to CMV serostatus. In vitro tests confirmed that a few of the cytomegalovirus-associated TCR beta chains recognize cytomegalovirus antigens. Seventeen rarely observed V segments, including chromosome 9 orphons, were excluded from the earlier analysis of approximately 500 of the donors because counts were too low. Assigning TCR associations to individual alleles was difficult when HLA alleles, especially DR and DQ, strongly co-occurred. Presence/absence analyses assumed roughly uniform sequencing depth across donors, an assumption that may not hold. Most CMV-associated TCR beta chains appeared to be HLA-restricted in a later analysis, and the HLA associations seemed to be driven largely by CMV exposure. Because HLA typing was missing for some donors at each locus, association tests included only the typed subset. The 87-base-pair reads could not distinguish some IMGT-functional V segments, including TRBV6-2 and TRBV6-3, so those segments were excluded. An earlier analysis of around 600 of the donors showed that most TCR beta V segments appeared in productive rearrangements either about 90% or about 30% of the time, which broadly matched IMGT annotations. According to a later analysis, TCR association rates differed among HLA loci, with DRB1 alleles showing the most associated TCRs and HLA-C alleles showing the fewest. A cluster of highly shared sequence variants was judged likely to represent a technical artifact of the sequencing pipeline. The authors suggested that the approach could potentially be extended to other disease states and immunological phenotypes. A later genetic analysis associated a missense DCLRE1C variant with V-gene and J-gene trimming of TCR beta chains, and an independent cohort replicated the association. The study listed 150 to 200 TCR beta chains as associated with cytomegalovirus. A further reported finding was that TCR beta sequences accurately predicted the HLA-A and HLA-B alleles for most subjects in the first cohort. In a later genetic analysis, fewer N-insertions in productive TCRs were reported among donors in an Asian-associated ancestry cluster than the roughly 700-donor mean. According to a later analysis, parvovirus B19, influenza, CMV and Epstein-Barr virus appeared linked to several top co-occurrence clusters.

As to this clone: No cognate antigen has been identified for it. Nothing much larger sits one base from this clone, and base qualities are not available.

Reading the germline V gene gives CDR1 MNHEY and CDR2 SVGAGI. The germline ends are 18 bases apart after V is trimmed by 2 bases and J by 5 bases. From its cysteine to its phenylalanine, the CDR3 spans 16 amino acids. Only the CDR3 region is kept as DNA, spanning 48 bases read in frame from base 1. Libraries came from the immunoSEQ multiplex PCR assay. For the multiplex PCR, a mixture combining 60 forward primers for TCR Vbeta segments and 13 reverse primers for TCR Jbeta segments was used. A multiplex PCR assay on genomic DNA amplified the CDR3 region of rearranged TCR beta genes. On the Illumina HiSeq System, the amplified TCR beta libraries were sequenced as 87-base-pair reads. Per the source publication's procedure: In a later analysis, tens of millions of unique TCR beta chains were counted across the approximately 670 repertoires, and roughly 11 million of these chains were shared by at least two donors. Raw reads were error-corrected and collapsed into unique sequences by a nearest-neighbor algorithm in which closely related sequences were merged to remove PCR and sequencing errors. Alignment of CDR3 sequences to IMGT reference sequences was used to assign V, D and J gene segments. For a sequence to be retained, a match of at least six nucleotides was required to both a V gene segment and a J gene segment. A rearrangement counted as productive if the CDR3 had no stop codons and remained in frame with V and J, and every other rearrangement counted as non-productive. Following IMGT convention, CDR3 was defined as the stretch from the second conserved V-encoded cysteine to the conserved J-encoded phenylalanine. The earlier analysis of roughly 590 of the donors excluded any sequence lacking an unambiguous match to a single V gene segment. In an earlier analysis of 450 to 700 of the donors, V segments were called functional above 56.7% productive rearrangements and were called segregating when the between-donor standard deviation exceeded 5%. A statistical classification framework was built to diagnose cytomegalovirus status from the catalog of TCR beta chain sequences. In a later analysis, TCR nucleotide sequences were compared against IMGT/GENE-DB human TR gene sequences so that V and J genes could be assigned. Using the TCRdist pipeline, a later analysis assigned CDR3 sequences along with most-parsimonious VDJ recombination scenarios. In a later analysis, each TCR beta chain was defined by its CDR3 amino acid sequence together with its V-gene family, and reads lacking a unique V-gene family were excluded. A later analysis removed several hundred highly shared, low-generation-probability nucleotide sequences to deal with suspected cross-contamination and a sequencing artifact. In a later analysis, a clonal expansion index for each public chain was calculated from normalized within-repertoire ranks of inferred template counts. In a later analysis, generation probabilities were computed using a VDJ recombination model fitted to out-of-frame rearrangements, and the results were checked against IGoR. In a later analysis, hypergeometric tests were used to score TCR-TCR, TCR-HLA and TCR-CMV co-occurrence, with a repertoire-size bias correction applied to TCR pairs. To estimate false discovery rates, a later analysis permuted the HLA or CMV assignments 20 times. In a later analysis, co-occurring TCRs were grouped using DBSCAN, and TCRdist sequence similarity was added for clustering within HLA-allele-positive subsets. Repertoires with fewer than 30,000 or more than 120,000 public chains, plus five repertoires with anomalous nucleotide sharing, were excluded from co-occurrence clustering. As stored in TCRdb, this immuneACCESS dataset retains in-frame rearrangements with V and J assigned. A fraction of the clones does not appear; measured against another copy, unresolved V genes explain less than half of the discrepancy, and the remainder lacks a known reason. The V and J calls and clone size come from that table; D and trimming were worked out from the DNA. The sample table lists about 120,000 clones, around 10% of them with a count of one. The top ten clonotypes cover 3% of the sample.

In total, approximately 690 healthy bone marrow donors made up the cohort. All cohort members were sampled while nominally healthy, although unrecorded immune exposures were likely present. The donor was CMV seronegative and was included in the group of several hundred seronegative cohort members. A peripheral blood sample was collected from each donor, and TCR beta sequencing was performed on peripheral blood mononuclear cells. Genomic DNA extraction from the blood cell samples was performed with the Qiagen DNeasy Blood Extraction Kit. The rearranged chain carries TRBV6-5 and TRBJ2-5; TRBD2 might be the D gene, on 7 matching bases. The sequence was collected from a man under 40 in good health and CMV-seronegative. The sample taken for sequencing was PBMCs. The nucleotide sequence reads TGTGCCAGCAGTTACCTAAGGGGGGGGGCCGGGGAGACCCAGTACTTC. Translated, this is CASSYLRGGAGETQYF.